This T cell receptor (beta chain) was obtained from a study of CD8+CD57+ T cells in acquired aplastic anemia. Profiling of TCR beta VDJ combinations and CDR3 sequences used genomic DNA as template. MiXCR was run by TCRdb on the reads, yielding one entry per CDR3 protein. This sample has 400,000 to 600,000 distinct CDR3 sequences; about a third occur once, and the top ten carry nearly 0.85%. This clonotype was detected once. Individuals selected for sequencing had exhibited CD8+CD57+ cell expansion on flow cytometry. The sequence was obtained from a human donor with aplastic anemia. Material: sorted CD4+, CD8+, or CD8+CD57+ T cells (not recorded which) from PBMCs.

Written as DNA, the CDR3 is TGTGCCAGCAGCTTAGGACGGACGGCTAATGAAAAACTGTTTTTT. The encoded protein is CASSLGRTANEKLFF. The gene calls are TRBV7-9 and TRBJ1-4; D gene ambiguous. V was cut by 1 base and J by 3 bases, with 9 bases left in between. The CDR3 spans 15 residues. Germline assignment: CDR1 SEHNR and CDR2 FQNEAQ (reference sequence).